This T cell receptor (beta chain) emerged from a study of blood T cell repertoires in COVID-19. Study-wide background: From the United States, Italy and Spain came samples of acute and convalescent COVID-19. T cells, B-cell-depleted T cells, or PBMCs provided the cDNA or gDNA that served as material.

Original data processing: Reference gene primer amplification gave estimated nucleated cell counts. Using immunoSEQ multiplex PCR, the repertoire was profiled, and TCRdb retains in-frame clones only, with some absent. V and J calls and clone size are as listed in that table; D and trimming were resolved from the DNA. The sample lists approximately 220,000 clones, roughly 84% occurring once. The sample taken for sequencing was peripheral blood. This sequence was found in a middle-aged man with acute or convalescent COVID-19.

The CDR3 protein is CASSPPPGTETRFF. The CDR3 DNA reads TGTGCCAGCTCACCACCGCCAGGGACAGAAACACGGTTCTTC. V is TRBV18 and J is TRBJ2-1; 7 bases line up with TRBD1. Looked up from germline, CDR1 is KGHSH and CDR2 is LQKENI. V lost 0 bases and J lost 15; bases outside the gene matches: 11. The CDR3 spans 14 residues.